The 11 T cell receptor beta chains given below trace back to one sample, sequenced in a study of cytomegalovirus exposure and HLA in healthy donors (dated by TCRdb to 2015 to 2018). Library generation was performed with the immunoSEQ multiplex PCR assay. A mixture of 60 forward primers for TCR Vbeta segments and 13 reverse primers for TCR Jbeta segments was used in the multiplex PCR. TCRdb holds this immuneACCESS table with in-frame rearrangements only. Some clones are missing; in checked studies, unresolved V genes explain under half, and the rest has no known cause. The table for this sample lists 100,000 to 150,000 clones; 65% to 85% of them were counted only once. Together, the top ten hold approximately 4% of the sample. The specimen was PBMCs. These receptors all come from a man between 18 and 35 years old in good health and CMV-seropositive.

The chain links TRBV6-1 to TRBJ2-7, with a possible D match to TRBD2 (5 bases). CDR1 and CDR2 (germline): MNHNS, SASEGT. This CDR3 is built from 11 residues. Trimming cost V 10 bases and J 2 bases, with 9 bases left between them. CDR3 sequence reads: CATERAYEQYF. The CDR3 region has the DNA TGTGCCACCGAGAGGGCCTACGAGCAGTACTTC.

The chain has TRBV9 and TRBJ1-1; TRBD1 aligns across 8 bases. Germline CDR1 reads SGDLS; CDR2 reads YYNGEE. V was pared by 0 bases and J by 5 bases, with 6 bases of the junction left unmatched. This CDR3 spans 15 amino acids. The CDR3 loop reads CASSVGPRGRTEAFF. The CDR3 nucleotides are TGTGCCAGCAGCGTAGGCCCCAGGGGGCGGACTGAAGCTTTCTTT.

The chain has TRBV7-9 and TRBJ2-1; D is uncertain. The CDR3 spans 12 residues. V was clipped by 2 bases and J by 6 bases, with 5 bases between them. Germline V gene sequence: CDR1 SEHNR, CDR2 FQNEAQ (reference sequence). The chain's CDR3 is CASSLTGNEQFF. In DNA form, the CDR3 reads TGTGCCAGCAGCTTAACGGGCAATGAGCAGTTCTTC.

V and J are TRBV7-9 and TRBJ2-2, with D perhaps matching TRBD2 (5 bases). This CDR3 spans 14 amino acids. CDR1 SEHNR and CDR2 FQNEAQ come from the germline V gene (reference sequence). Trimming cost V 3 bases and J 2 bases, with 7 bases left between them. The CDR3 bases are TGTGCCAGCAGCTTCCGGACTAACACCGGGGAGCTGTTTTTT. Translating gives CASSFRTNTGELFF.

The chain joins TRBV5-4 to TRBJ2-5; 8 bases agree with TRBD1. Germline V gene data show CDR1 as SGHNT and CDR2 as YYREEE (reference sequence). Trimming cost V 4 bases and J 5 bases; bases outside gene matches: 10. The CDR3 is 15 residues long. In DNA form, the CDR3 reads TGTGCCAGCAGCCAGCAGGACAGGGCGGAGGAGACCCAGTACTTC. It yields the protein CASSQQDRAEETQYF.

A few counts support this clone. The gene calls are TRBV5-4 and TRBJ2-2, with a tentative D call TRBD1 (5 bases). Germline CDR1 SGHNT, CDR2 YYREEE (reference sequence). The CDR3 has 13 residues. V was clipped by 1 base and J by 4 bases, with 5 bases between them. Here the CDR3 DNA reads TGTGCCAGCAGCTTGCAGGGCACCGGGGAGCTGTTTTTT. Translation: CASSLQGTGELFF.

The chain combines TRBV7-6 with TRBJ2-7, with D maybe TRBD1 (6 bases). This CDR3 comprises 14 residues. Trimming shortened V by 8 bases and J by 0 bases, and 14 bases separated the two germline ends. Germline lookup yields CDR1 SGHVS and CDR2 FNYEAQ. The DNA of the CDR3 is TGTGCCAGCCGGACCGGGACAAACTCCTACGAGCAGTACTTC. It encodes CASRTGTNSYEQYF.

The chain uses TRBV7-2 and TRBJ2-2; TRBD1 might be the D (5 bases). CDR1 is SGHTA and CDR2 is FQGNSA in the germline V gene. The CDR3 is 15 residues long. V shed 2 bases and J shed 6 bases, with 13 bases lying between them. Here the CDR3 DNA reads TGTGCCAGCAGCTTAAGGGCAGGGTTAGCCGGGGAGCTGTTTTTT. Translated, it gives CASSLRAGLAGELFF.

This chain joins TRBV4-3 and TRBJ2-7, with 9 nucleotides matching TRBD2. Trimming at V came to 2 bases and at J to 6 bases, leaving 11 bases not matched to a gene. CDR1 LGHNA and CDR2 YSLEER come from the germline V gene. CDR3 length: 16 residues. CDR3 amino acids: CASSQKGPLAGVEQYF. The CDR3, as DNA: TGCGCCAGCAGCCAAAAAGGTCCACTAGCGGGCGTCGAGCAGTACTTC.

The chain employs TRBV14 and TRBJ1-2, with D unclear. Germline CDR1 SGHDN, CDR2 FVKESK. The length of the CDR3 is 13 residues. The ends were cut back, 2 bases at V and 5 bases at J, with 9 bases in the middle. CDR3 sequence: CASSQYRLYGYTF. The CDR3 DNA reads as TGTGCCAGCAGCCAATATCGTCTATATGGCTACACCTTC.

This clone has a single count. This CDR3 is CATTGQMNTEAFF. Here the CDR3 DNA reads TGTGCCACGACGGGACAGATGAACACTGAAGCTTTCTTT. This chain links TRBV19 with TRBJ1-1; 7 nucleotides line up with TRBD1. Trimming took 10 bases from V and 0 from J; bases not matched to a gene: 5. CDR3 length equals 13 residues. Germline CDR1 and CDR2: LNHDA and SQIVND (reference sequence).